Listed here are 13 T cell receptor beta chains from one sample, sequenced in a study of cytomegalovirus exposure and HLA in healthy donors. Clones were read by immunoSEQ multiplex PCR, and TCRdb kept only the in-frame ones, dropping some. The sample includes roughly 150,000 clones, less than 90% seen only once; the top ten take about 10%. Sequencing was carried out using PBMCs. The receptors come from a man between 25 and 39 years old in good health and CMV-seropositive.

This chain joins TRBV11-2 and TRBJ2-2; D is perhaps TRBD2 (5 bases). The CDR3 contains 15 residues. Germline assignment: CDR1 SGHAT and CDR2 FQNNGV. The V end was cut by 5 bases, the J end by 0 bases, with 10 bases between. The CDR3 is CASSPFSANTGELFF. In DNA form, the CDR3 reads TGTGCCAGCAGCCCCTTTAGCGCGAACACCGGGGAGCTGTTTTTT.

V is TRBV7-2 and J is TRBJ2-2; D is perhaps TRBD2 (6 bases). The CDR3 is made up of 14 amino acids. From germline, CDR1 is SGHTA and CDR2 FQGNSA. Trimming pared 5 bases from V and 6 bases from J, leaving 13 bases between. Written as DNA, the CDR3 is TGTGCCAGCAGCGCTACACTAGCCCCCGGGGAGCTGTTTTTT. Its translation is CASSATLAPGELFF.

V and J are TRBV9 and TRBJ2-1, with 8 bases matching TRBD2. This CDR3 region has 16 residues. V lost 0 bases to trimming and J lost 0 bases; unmatched junction nucleotides: 2. Per germline, CDR1 SGDLS and CDR2 YYNGEE. The CDR3 loop is CASSVAGGGSYNEQFF. The CDR3 DNA reads as TGTGCCAGCAGCGTAGCGGGGGGGGGCTCCTACAATGAGCAGTTCTTC.

Points on this clone: In the same sample, other DNA sequences code for this CDR3. The CDR3: CASSPGTGYQPQHF. DNA for the CDR3: TGTGCCAGCTCACCAGGGACAGGCTATCAGCCCCAGCATTTT. The chain carries TRBV18 and TRBJ1-5; 8 positions agree with TRBD1. CDR3 length equals 14 residues. V shed 2 bases and J 5 bases; nucleotides not matched to a gene: 2. CDR1 and CDR2 (germline): KGHSH, LQKENI.

In its sample, this clone was seen a few times. The chain joins TRBV11-3 to TRBJ2-1; 11 bases agree with TRBD2. Germline trimming cut 1 base from V and 10 bases from J; bases unmatched to any gene: 9. CDR3 length: 16 amino acids. Per the germline V gene, CDR1 is SGHNT and CDR2 is YENEEA. The CDR3 DNA is TGTGCCAGCAGCTTAGCCCTAGCGGGAGGTCAGGGGGAGCAGTTCTTC. Protein: CASSLALAGGQGEQFF.

The rearrangement joins TRBV28 to TRBJ2-3; D is possibly TRBD1 (6 bases). The V and J ends lost 6 bases and 2 bases respectively, with 9 bases between them. CDR1 is MDHEN, CDR2 SYDVKM, per germline. This CDR3 is built from 13 residues. The CDR3 sequence: CASRQGYTDTQYF. The CDR3 DNA reads as TGTGCCAGCAGACAGGGATACACAGATACGCAGTATTTT.

This clone showed up just a few times. The chain uses TRBV11-2 and TRBJ2-7; TRBD2 aligns across 8 bases. V was pared by 6 bases and J by 2 bases, with 9 bases of the junction left unmatched. The germline CDR1 and CDR2 sequences are SGHAT and FQNNGV. This CDR3 contains 15 residues. DNA for the CDR3: TGTGCCAGCAGTCCCTCAACGGGAGGGCCCTACGAGCAGTACTTC. Translated: CASSPSTGGPYEQYF.

V gene TRBV27 combines with J gene TRBJ2-6; D is perhaps TRBD1 (5 bases). Trimming left V 4 bases short and J 0 bases short, with 16 bases between. Per the germline V gene, CDR1 is MNHEY and CDR2 is SMNVEV (reference sequence). The CDR3 runs 18 residues. The CDR3: CASSSLQGPISGANVLTF. The CDR3 DNA reads TGTGCCAGCAGTTCTTTGCAGGGCCCTATCTCTGGGGCCAACGTCCTGACTTTC.

The chain recombines TRBV5-1 with TRBJ1-6; TRBD1 matches 9 bases. Germline CDR1 and CDR2: SGHRS and YFSETQ. The CDR3 has 15 residues. With V trimmed by 2 bases and J by 10 bases, 7 bases remained unmatched. In nucleotides, the CDR3 is TGCGCCAGCAGCTTAGCCGGGACAGGGCGGTCACCCCTCCACTTT. Protein sequence: CASSLAGTGRSPLHF.

The chain recombines TRBV18 with TRBJ2-2; possible D gene TRBD2, 5 bases. The V gene lost 1 base and the J gene lost 4 bases, with 16 bases spanning the gap. This CDR3 region has 17 residues. Germline CDR1 and CDR2: KGHSH and LQKENI. CDR3 loop: CASSPRDAGSSTGELFF. In DNA, the CDR3 is TGTGCCAGCTCACCACGCGACGCTGGGAGTAGCACCGGGGAGCTGTTTTTT.

The gene calls are TRBV4-3 and TRBJ1-4; D is possibly TRBD1 (6 bases). The length of the CDR3 is 17 residues. Per germline, CDR1 LGHNA and CDR2 YSLEER. The V gene lost 0 bases and the J gene lost 3 bases, with 14 bases spanning the gap. CDR3 bases: TGCGCCAGCAGCCAAGATGGAAGGGGGGGCTCTAATGAAAAACTGTTTTTT. It translates to CASSQDGRGGSNEKLFF.

The rearrangement uses TRBV25-1 and TRBJ1-3; D remains unclear. The germline gives CDR1 MGHDK, CDR2 SYGVNS. Trimming removed 6 bases from V and 4 bases from J, with 22 bases in between. This CDR3 spans 17 amino acids. CDR3 coding DNA: TGTGCCAGCAGCCCTCGCCTGCCGCCGGTGGGCGGAAACACCATATATTTT. Amino acid sequence: CASSPRLPPVGGNTIYF.

This clone has a single count. The chain employs TRBV11-2 and TRBJ1-2; 8 nucleotides align to TRBD1. The trim removed 4 bases at V and 4 bases at J, leaving 5 bases unmatched. Germline CDR1 is SGHAT and CDR2 is FQNNGV. CDR3 length: 14 amino acids. The CDR3 DNA reads as TGTGCCAGCAGCTCGGGACAGGACTTCTATGGCTACACCTTC. Translation: CASSSGQDFYGYTF.